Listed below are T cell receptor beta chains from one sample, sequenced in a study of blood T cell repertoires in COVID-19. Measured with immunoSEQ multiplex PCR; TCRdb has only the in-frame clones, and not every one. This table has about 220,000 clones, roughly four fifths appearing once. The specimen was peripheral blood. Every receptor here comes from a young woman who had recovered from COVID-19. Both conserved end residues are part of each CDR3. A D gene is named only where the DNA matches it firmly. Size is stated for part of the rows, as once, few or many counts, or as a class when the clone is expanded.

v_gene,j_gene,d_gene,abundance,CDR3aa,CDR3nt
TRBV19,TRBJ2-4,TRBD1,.,CASSLTPGQERRYIQYF,TGTGCCAGCAGCCTTACGCCGGGACAGGAACGGAGGTACATTCAGTACTTC
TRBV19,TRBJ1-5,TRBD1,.,CASIQGAEGQPQHF,TGTGCCAGTATTCAGGGGGCCGAGGGTCAGCCCCAGCATTTT
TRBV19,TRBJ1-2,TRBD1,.,CASRSTGAYGYTF,TGTGCCAGTAGATCAACAGGGGCCTATGGCTACACCTTC
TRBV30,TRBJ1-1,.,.,CAWSVVGTANTEAFF,TGTGCCTGGAGTGTAGTGGGCACCGCGAACACTGAAGCTTTCTTT
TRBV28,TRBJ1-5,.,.,CASIPRQLNQPQHF,TGTGCCAGCATCCCCAGACAGCTCAATCAGCCCCAGCATTTT
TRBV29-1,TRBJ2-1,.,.,CSVEESLAYNEQFF,TGCAGCGTTGAAGAGAGTCTAGCGTACAATGAGCAGTTCTTC
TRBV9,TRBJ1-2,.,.,CASSVAYRDYTF,TGTGCCAGCAGCGTAGCCTACAGAGACTACACCTTC
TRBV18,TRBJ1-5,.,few,CASSATGAGQPQHF,TGTGCCAGCTCAGCGACAGGAGCTGGTCAGCCCCAGCATTTT
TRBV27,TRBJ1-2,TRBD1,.,CASSFGQGDGYTF,TGTGCCAGCAGTTTCGGACAGGGCGATGGCTACACCTTC
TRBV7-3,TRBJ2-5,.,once,CASSLTGGAETQYF,TGTGCCAGCAGCTTAACAGGGGGGGCAGAGACCCAGTACTTC
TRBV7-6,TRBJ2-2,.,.,CASSLCACTTGELFF,TGTGCCAGCAGCTTATGTGCCTGTACAACCGGGGAGCTGTTTTTT
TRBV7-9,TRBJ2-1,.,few,CASSLHGGTEINEQFF,TGTGCCAGCAGCTTACATGGCGGGACAGAGATCAATGAGCAGTTCTTC
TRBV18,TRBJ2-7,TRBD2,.,CASSPGLAGGTHEQYF,TGTGCCAGCTCACCCGGACTAGCGGGAGGGACCCACGAGCAGTACTTC
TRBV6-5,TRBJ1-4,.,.,CASREGGGGEKLFF,TGTGCCAGCCGCGAGGGGGGAGGGGGTGAAAAACTGTTTTTT